The sequence of this T cell receptor beta chain was determined in a study of cytomegalovirus exposure and HLA in healthy donors. The CDR3 runs 15 residues. Germline assignment: CDR1 MNHNY and CDR2 SVGAGI (reference sequence). Trimming took off 2 bases at V and 7 bases at J, with 14 bases between the two ends. The PCR employed 60 Vbeta primers together with 13 Jbeta primers. Sequencing used immunoSEQ multiplex PCR; TCRdb keeps in-frame clones, though not all of them. Of around 95,000 clones in the sample, under 85% were seen once. This TCR came from a female donor in good health and CMV-seropositive. The chain recombines TRBV6-6 with TRBJ1-4; perhaps TRBD1 as D (6 bases). Sequenced input: PBMCs. The DNA for the CDR3 is TGTGCCAGCAGTTACCGGGGGGCAGAGCTTGAAAAACTGTTTTTT. It specifies CASSYRGAELEKLFF.